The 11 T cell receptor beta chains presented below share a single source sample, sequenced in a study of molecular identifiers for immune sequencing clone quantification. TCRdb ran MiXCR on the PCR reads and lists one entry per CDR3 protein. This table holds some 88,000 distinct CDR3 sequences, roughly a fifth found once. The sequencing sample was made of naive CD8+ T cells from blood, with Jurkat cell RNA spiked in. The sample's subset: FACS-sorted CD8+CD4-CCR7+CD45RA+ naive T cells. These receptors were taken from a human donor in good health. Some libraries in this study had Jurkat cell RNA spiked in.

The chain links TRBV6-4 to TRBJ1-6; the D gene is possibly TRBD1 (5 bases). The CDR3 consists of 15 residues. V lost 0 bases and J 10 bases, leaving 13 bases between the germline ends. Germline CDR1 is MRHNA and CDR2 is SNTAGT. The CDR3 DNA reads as TGTGCCAGCAGTGACTCCTACAGGACTGGCTCACCCCTCCACTTT. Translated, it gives CASSDSYRTGSPLHF.

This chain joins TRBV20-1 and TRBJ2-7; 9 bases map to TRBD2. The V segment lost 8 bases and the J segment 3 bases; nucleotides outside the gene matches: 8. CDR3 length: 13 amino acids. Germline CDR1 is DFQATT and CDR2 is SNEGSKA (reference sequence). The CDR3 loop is CSSRTSVSYEQYF. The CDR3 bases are TGCAGTTCCCGGACTAGCGTGAGCTACGAGCAGTACTTC.

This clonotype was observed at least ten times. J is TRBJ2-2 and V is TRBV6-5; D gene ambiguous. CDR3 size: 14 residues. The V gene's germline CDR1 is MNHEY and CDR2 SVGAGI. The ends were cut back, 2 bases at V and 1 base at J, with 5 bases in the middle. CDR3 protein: CASSYTGNTGELFF. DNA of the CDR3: TGTGCCAGCAGTTACACTGGGAACACCGGGGAGCTGTTTTTT.

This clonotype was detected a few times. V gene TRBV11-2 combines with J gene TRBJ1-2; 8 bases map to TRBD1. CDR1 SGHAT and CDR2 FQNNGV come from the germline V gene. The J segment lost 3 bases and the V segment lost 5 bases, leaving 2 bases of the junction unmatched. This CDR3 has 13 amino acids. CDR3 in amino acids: CASSPQGDYGYTF. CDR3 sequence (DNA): TGTGCCAGCAGCCCACAGGGGGACTATGGCTACACCTTC.

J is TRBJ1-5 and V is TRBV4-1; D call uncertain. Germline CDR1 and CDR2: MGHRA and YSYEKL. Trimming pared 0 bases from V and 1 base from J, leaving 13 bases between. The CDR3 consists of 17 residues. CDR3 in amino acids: CASSQDLAGISNQPQHF. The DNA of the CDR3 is TGCGCCAGCAGCCAAGATCTGGCGGGGATCAGCAATCAGCCCCAGCATTTT.

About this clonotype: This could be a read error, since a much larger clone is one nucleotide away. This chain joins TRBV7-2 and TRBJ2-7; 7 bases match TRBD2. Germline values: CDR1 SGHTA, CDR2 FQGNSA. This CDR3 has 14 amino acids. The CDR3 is CASRPWGGYHEQHF. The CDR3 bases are TGTGCCAGCCGCCCCTGGGGGGGGTACCACGAGCAGCACTTC.

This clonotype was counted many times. As DNA, the CDR3 is TGTGCCTGGAATGAGGACAGGAACACCGGGGAGCTGTTTTTT. It is translated as CAWNEDRNTGELFF. The chain couples TRBV30 to TRBJ2-2; the D gene is possibly TRBD1 (6 bases). The CDR3 extends over 14 amino acids. The V end was cut by 4 bases, the J end by 1 base, with 10 bases between. Per the germline V gene, CDR1 is GTSNPN and CDR2 is SVGIG (reference sequence).

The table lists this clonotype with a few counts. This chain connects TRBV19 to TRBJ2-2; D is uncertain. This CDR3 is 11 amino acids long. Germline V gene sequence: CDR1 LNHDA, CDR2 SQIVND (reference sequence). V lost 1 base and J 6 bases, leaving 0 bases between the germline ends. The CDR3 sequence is CASSIAGELFF. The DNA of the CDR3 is TGTGCCAGTAGTATAGCCGGGGAGCTGTTTTTT. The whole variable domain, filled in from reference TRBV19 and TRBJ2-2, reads DGGITQSPKYLFRKEGQNVTLSCEQNLNHDAMYWYRQDPGQGLRLIYYSQIVNDFQKGDIAEGYSVSREKKESFPLTVTSAQKNPTAFYLCASSIAGELFFGEGSRLTVL.

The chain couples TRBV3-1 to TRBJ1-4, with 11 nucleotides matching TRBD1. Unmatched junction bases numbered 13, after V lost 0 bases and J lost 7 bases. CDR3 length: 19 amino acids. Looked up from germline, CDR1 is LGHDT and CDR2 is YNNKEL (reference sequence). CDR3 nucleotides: TGTGCCAGCAGCCAAGATAATCCCTTTAGGACAGGGGGCGGTGAAAAACTGTTTTTT. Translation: CASSQDNPFRTGGGEKLFF. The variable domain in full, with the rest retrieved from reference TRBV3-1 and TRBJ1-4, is DTAVSQTPKYLVTQMGNDKSIKCEQNLGHDTMYWYKQDSKKFLKIMFSYNNKELIINETVPNRFSPKSPDKAHLNLHINSLELGDSAVYFCASSQDNPFRTGGGEKLFFGSGTQLSVL.

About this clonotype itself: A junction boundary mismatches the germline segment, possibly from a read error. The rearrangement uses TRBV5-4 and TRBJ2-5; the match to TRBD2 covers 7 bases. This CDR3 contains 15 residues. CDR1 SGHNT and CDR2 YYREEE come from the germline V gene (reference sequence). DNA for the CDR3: TGTGCCAGCGGCTTTCTAGCGGAGTTCCGAGAGACCCAGTACTTC. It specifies CASGFLAEFRETQYF.

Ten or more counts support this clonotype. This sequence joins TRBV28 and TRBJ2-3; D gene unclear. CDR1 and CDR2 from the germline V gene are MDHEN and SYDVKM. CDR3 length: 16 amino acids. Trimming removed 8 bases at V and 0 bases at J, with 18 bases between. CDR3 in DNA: TGTGCCAGCCCACCCCCCTTAGGAACTAGCACAGATACGCAGTATTTT. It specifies CASPPPLGTSTDTQYF.